This T cell receptor beta chain was obtained from a study of CD8+ T cells in alopecia areata. Study results and caveats: More clonal than normal scalp was lesional scalp, particularly alopecia totalis/universalis. Compared with mice, patients displayed less clear TCR sharing, possibly for HLA-related reasons.

This clone was found a few times. Its antigen is unidentified. Isolation of CD4+ and CD8+ T cells from PBMCs was achieved by sorting. Trimming shortened V by 2 bases and J by 0 bases, and 8 bases separated the two germline ends. CDR1 and CDR2 (germline): GTSNPN, SVGIG (reference sequence). The CDR3 has 14 amino acids. cDNA serving as the sequencing template came from extracted, reverse transcribed RNA. The repertoire was sequenced with immunoSEQ multiplex PCR; TCRdb's copy has only in-frame clones and lacks some. The data contain approximately 98,000 clones, around 55% of them seen just once; the ten biggest clones take up around 20%.

The specimen was CD8+ T cells sorted from blood. This TCR derives from a human donor in good health. The chain links TRBV30 to TRBJ1-5; D is unclear. CDR3 region: CAWSLGNSNQPQHF. CDR3 coding DNA: TGTGCCTGGAGTCTAGGGAATAGCAATCAGCCCCAGCATTTT.